Listed below are T cell receptor beta chains from one sample, sequenced in a study of T cell repertoires in cytomegalovirus infection. Using its own MiXCR run on the reads, TCRdb lists one record per CDR3 protein. The sample contains hundreds of thousands of distinct CDR3 sequences, 33% of which appear only once. What these receptors recognize is not known. This material consisted of cultured PBMCs, taken from culture after CMV antigen stimulation. These receptor sequences come from a human donor in good health (CMV status not recorded). Some clones in this sample may be carry-over from other donors' samples. CDR3s leave out the opening cysteine and the closing phenylalanine or tryptophan. Fields, in order: V gene, J gene, D gene, clone size, CDR3 protein. D genes are given only for firm matches. Only some rows state a clone size, as once, few, many or a class for expanded clones.

v_gene: TRBV11-2; j_gene: TRBJ1-1; d_gene: -; abundance: -; CDR3aa: ASSPGMGETEAF
v_gene: TRBV6-1; j_gene: TRBJ1-4; d_gene: TRBD1; abundance: -; CDR3aa: ASSDRGTTNEKLF
v_gene: TRBV6-6; j_gene: TRBJ2-3; d_gene: TRBD2; abundance: few; CDR3aa: ASSYPGLEVEDTQY
v_gene: TRBV7-6; j_gene: TRBJ2-1; d_gene: TRBD2; abundance: few; CDR3aa: ASSLAAGGQDEQF
v_gene: TRBV28; j_gene: TRBJ2-1; d_gene: -; abundance: -; CDR3aa: ASSLHRGFSYNEQF
v_gene: TRBV12-3/TRBV12-4; j_gene: TRBJ2-1; d_gene: -; abundance: few; CDR3aa: ASSISYSYNEQF
v_gene: TRBV12-3/TRBV12-4; j_gene: TRBJ2-2; d_gene: -; abundance: once; CDR3aa: ASSLAQTITGELF
v_gene: TRBV4-1; j_gene: TRBJ1-5; d_gene: -; abundance: -; CDR3aa: ASSRVGLSNQPQH
v_gene: TRBV7-9; j_gene: TRBJ2-3; d_gene: TRBD2; abundance: -; CDR3aa: ASSRLAETDTQY
v_gene: TRBV7-8; j_gene: TRBJ1-3; d_gene: -; abundance: -; CDR3aa: ASSLGSPGNTIY
v_gene: TRBV19; j_gene: TRBJ2-1; d_gene: -; abundance: few; CDR3aa: ASSMASVGQF
v_gene: TRBV28; j_gene: TRBJ1-2; d_gene: -; abundance: -; CDR3aa: ASRDWGAYGYT
v_gene: TRBV7-7; j_gene: TRBJ2-5; d_gene: TRBD1; abundance: few; CDR3aa: ASSARRDRGETQY
v_gene: TRBV19; j_gene: TRBJ2-5; d_gene: TRBD2; abundance: -; CDR3aa: ASSSSGGVQETQY
v_gene: TRBV10-3; j_gene: TRBJ1-1; d_gene: TRBD1; abundance: -; CDR3aa: AISSTGGVYTEAF
v_gene: TRBV7-9; j_gene: TRBJ1-3; d_gene: -; abundance: -; CDR3aa: ASSLGRADGNTIY
v_gene: TRBV27; j_gene: TRBJ2-1; d_gene: -; abundance: -; CDR3aa: ASMRSRLDEQF
v_gene: TRBV12-3/TRBV12-4; j_gene: TRBJ2-3; d_gene: TRBD2; abundance: -; CDR3aa: ASSLALGLAGATDTQY
v_gene: TRBV7-2; j_gene: TRBJ2-3; d_gene: -; abundance: few; CDR3aa: ASSLDKGWRGRTDTQY
v_gene: TRBV7-2; j_gene: TRBJ2-5; d_gene: -; abundance: few; CDR3aa: ASKEGRAPVKTQY
v_gene: TRBV27; j_gene: TRBJ2-1; d_gene: -; abundance: few; CDR3aa: ASARYPSSYNEQF
v_gene: TRBV19; j_gene: TRBJ1-2; d_gene: -; abundance: many; CDR3aa: ASSPYRGEEGGGYT